Each of the 13 T cell receptor beta chains below was sequenced from the same sample in a study of beta chain features in type 1 diabetes. Overall study results and limits: Type 1 diabetes patients had moderately but significantly shorter TCRB CDR3s in all four CD4+ subsets.

Their antigens are not known. As every portion of the isolated RNA was reverse transcribed, the sequencing read expressed TCRB transcripts. Profiling relied on immunoSEQ multiplex PCR, and the TCRdb table lists in-frame clones only, not all of them. The table has hundreds of thousands of clones, roughly 13% seen once; the top ten hold about 0.01%. The source material was naive CD4+ T cells from blood. Receptors originate from a woman aged 18 to 35 with type 1 diabetes.

The CDR3, as DNA: TGTGCCAGCAGCGCCCAGGGGAATCAGCCCCAGCATTTT. Amino acid sequence: CASSAQGNQPQHF. The chain carries TRBV7-9 and TRBJ1-5; tentatively, D is TRBD1 (6 bases). This CDR3 is 13 amino acids long. Trimming left V 5 bases short and J 4 bases short, with 9 bases between. Looked up from germline, CDR1 is SEHNR and CDR2 is FQNEAQ (reference sequence).

This clone was found a few times. The chain joins TRBV7-9 to TRBJ2-5; TRBD2 is a possible D gene (5 bases). V lost 8 bases and J 7 bases, leaving 17 bases between the germline ends. Looked up from germline, CDR1 is SEHNR and CDR2 is FQNEAQ (reference sequence). This CDR3 is built from 13 residues. The CDR3 spells CASAGASVGTQYF. The CDR3 DNA reads TGTGCCAGCGCGGGTGCGTCGGTGGGGACCCAGTACTTC. Complete variable domain (other parts from reference TRBV7-9 and TRBJ2-5): DTGVSQNPRHKITKRGQNVTFRCDPISEHNRLYWYRQTLGQGPEFLTYFQNEAQLEKSRLLSDRFSAERPKGSFSTLEIQRTEQGDSAMYLCASAGASVGTQYFGPGTRLLVL.

The chain has TRBV7-9 and TRBJ2-1; D gene uncertain. The germline CDR1 and CDR2 sequences are SEHNR and FQNEAQ (reference sequence). This CDR3 region has 13 residues. The ends were cut back, 1 base at V and 7 bases at J, with 8 bases in the middle. The DNA for the CDR3 is TGTGCCAGCAGCTTAGGTCGGTTTAATGAGCAGTTCTTC. Residues: CASSLGRFNEQFF.

V gene TRBV10-1 combines with J gene TRBJ2-5, with 9 bases fitting TRBD2. Trimming cost V 6 bases and J 0 bases; bases outside gene matches: 8. The germline V gene encodes CDR1 WNHNN and CDR2 SYGVQD (reference sequence). This CDR3 has 16 amino acids. The CDR3 reads CASSEGIAGDQETQYF. In DNA form, the CDR3 reads TGCGCCAGCAGCGAGGGTATAGCGGGGGACCAAGAGACCCAGTACTTC.

V and J are TRBV28 and TRBJ2-3; TRBD1 might be the D (6 bases). Germline V lookup: CDR1 MDHEN, CDR2 SYDVKM. Trimming removed 7 bases at V and 2 bases at J, with 16 bases between. The CDR3 has 15 amino acids. The CDR3 is CASKGSEGDTDTQYF. The CDR3 nucleotides read TGTGCCAGCAAAGGTTCCGAGGGGGACACAGATACGCAGTATTTT.

This clone was observed a few times. The chain uses TRBV7-2 and TRBJ2-7; 8 bases agree with TRBD2. J was trimmed by 2 bases and V by 1 base; bases with no gene match: 4. The CDR3 extends over 15 amino acids. Germline loops: CDR1 SGHTA, CDR2 FQGNSA. The CDR3: CASSLGPGRAYEQYF. Written as DNA, the CDR3 is TGTGCCAGCAGCTTAGGTCCCGGGAGGGCCTACGAGCAGTACTTC. The entire variable domain, with the rest obtained from reference TRBV7-2 and TRBJ2-7, is as follows: GAGVSQSPSNKVTEKGKDVELRCDPISGHTALYWYRQSLGQGLEFLIYFQGNSAPDKSGLPSDRFSAERTGGSVSTLTIQRTQQEDSAVYLCASSLGPGRAYEQYFGPGTRLTVT.

This clone was found a few times. The chain joins TRBV11-2 to TRBJ1-1, with a possible D match to TRBD1 (6 bases). CDR3 length equals 14 residues. The germline V and J ends were trimmed by 4 bases and 6 bases, with 15 bases remaining between them. Germline V gene data show CDR1 as SGHAT and CDR2 as FQNNGV. This CDR3 reads CASSSLRGGPEAFF. The CDR3 DNA sequence: TGTGCCAGCAGCTCCCTCCGGGGGGGCCCTGAAGCTTTCTTT.

Here the CDR3 reads CASRRGQNYEQYF. CDR3 sequence (DNA): TGTGCCAGCAGGAGGGGACAGAACTACGAGCAGTACTTC. The rearrangement links TRBV28 to TRBJ2-7; 7 bases are a match to TRBD1. The CDR3 sequence is 13 residues long. V was clipped by 6 bases and J by 3 bases; unmatched bases: 5. Germline V gene lookup returns CDR1 MDHEN and CDR2 SYDVKM.

This clone was counted between two and nine times. This sequence joins TRBV4-1 and TRBJ1-3, with D hard to call. V dropped 2 bases and J dropped 0 bases, with 8 bases sitting between them. The germline V gene encodes CDR1 MGHRA and CDR2 YSYEKL. The CDR3 consists of 15 residues. CDR3 coding DNA: TGCGCCAGCAGCCAACCCACAGTCTCTGGAAACACCATATATTTT. Translated, it gives CASSQPTVSGNTIYF.

The chain has TRBV5-1 and TRBJ2-1; D remains unclear. V lost 8 bases, J lost 6 bases, and 18 bases lay in between. CDR3 size: 14 residues. Germline CDR1 and CDR2: SGHRS and YFSETQ. This chain's CDR3 is CARIHTATPNEQFF. The CDR3 DNA sequence: TGCGCCAGGATCCATACAGCTACACCCAATGAGCAGTTCTTC.

This clone was seen more than once but under ten times. V is TRBV29-1 and J is TRBJ2-2; D might be TRBD2 (6 bases). CDR1 and CDR2 (germline): SQVTM, ANQGSEA. With 6 bases removed from V and 6 bases from J, the gap between germline ends came to 26 bases. The CDR3 loop spans 17 amino acids. The CDR3: CSVSARVGRGGAGELFF. The CDR3 DNA sequence: TGCAGCGTCTCCGCCCGGGTGGGGCGAGGCGGGGCCGGGGAGCTGTTTTTT.

The genes are TRBV5-1 and TRBJ2-1; a possible D gene is TRBD2 (6 bases). The CDR3 extends over 14 amino acids. V was cut by 4 bases and J by 6 bases, with 14 bases left in between. Germline V gene lookup returns CDR1 SGHRS and CDR2 YFSETQ. The CDR3 loop is CASSRGTVFNEQFF. The CDR3 DNA reads TGCGCCAGCAGCCGCGGGACGGTCTTCAATGAGCAGTTCTTC.

This clone was detected only a few times. This chain joins TRBV6-5 and TRBJ2-1; perhaps TRBD2 as D (6 bases). In germline, CDR1 is MNHEY, CDR2 SVGAGI. CDR3 length equals 15 residues. The V end was cut by 4 bases, the J end by 8 bases, with 18 bases between. The CDR3, as DNA: TGTGCCAGCAGTTCCCCGACTAGGAGGGGCCATGAGCAGTTCTTC. Protein: CASSSPTRRGHEQFF.